The TCR beta chain described here comes from a study of blood T cell repertoires in COVID-19. The germline CDR1 and CDR2 sequences are SGHDT and YYEEEE. The V segment lost 0 bases and the J segment 3 bases; nucleotides outside the gene matches: 3. The CDR3 has 14 residues. Sequencing was performed with immunoSEQ multiplex PCR; in TCRdb, only in-frame clones are kept and a portion is missing. The table includes about 210,000 clones, approximately 78% detected once. The sequencing sample was made of peripheral blood. The TCR comes from a woman aged 40 to 55 with acute or convalescent COVID-19. V usage is TRBV5-6 and J usage is TRBJ2-7; 7 bases line up with TRBD2. CDR3 loop: CASSLASGLYEQYF. In nucleotides, the CDR3 is TGTGCCAGCAGCTTGGCTAGCGGCCTCTACGAGCAGTACTTC.